Each of the 9 T cell receptor beta chains below was sequenced from the same sample in a study of blood T cell repertoires in COVID-19. Some clones are missing from TCRdb's copy, which holds only in-frame ones; the method was immunoSEQ multiplex PCR. The sample yields 180,000 or so clones, 85% to 90% seen once. Source material: peripheral blood. Receptor source: a woman aged 60-75 years with acute or convalescent COVID-19.

V gene TRBV5-1 combines with J gene TRBJ1-3; D not resolved. This CDR3 has 15 residues. Trimming stripped 0 bases from V and 0 bases from J, with 7 bases between. Germline CDR1 is SGHRS and CDR2 is YFSETQ. The CDR3, as DNA: TGCGCCAGCAGCTTGGGGGAGGCCTCTGGAAACACCATATATTTT. Translating gives CASSLGEASGNTIYF.

This chain joins TRBV24-1 and TRBJ2-1, with TRBD1 matching 9 bases. V was clipped by 3 bases and J by 2 bases; unmatched bases: 4. CDR1 KGHDR and CDR2 SFDVKD come from the germline V gene. The length of the CDR3 is 16 residues. The CDR3 here is CATSDPGQGPYNEQFF. CDR3 in DNA: TGTGCCACCAGTGATCCGGGACAGGGACCCTACAATGAGCAGTTCTTC.

The chain recombines TRBV30 with TRBJ1-1; 8 bases align to TRBD1. This CDR3 has 15 residues. Germline V gene sequence: CDR1 GTSNPN, CDR2 SVGIG (reference sequence). Unmatched junction bases numbered 6, after V lost 3 bases and J lost 0 bases. CDR3 loop: CAWRRQGTVNTEAFF. The CDR3, as DNA: TGTGCCTGGAGACGACAGGGGACCGTGAACACTGAAGCTTTCTTT.

V and J are TRBV7-6 and TRBJ2-1, with 7 bases fitting TRBD2. J gave up 0 bases and V 2 bases, and 4 bases lay outside the gene matches. CDR1 is SGHVS and CDR2 is FNYEAQ in the germline V gene. This CDR3 has 16 amino acids. In nucleotides, the CDR3 is TGTGCCAGCAGCTTAAGCACTAGCGACTCCTACAATGAGCAGTTCTTC. Translated: CASSLSTSDSYNEQFF.

This chain connects TRBV2 to TRBJ2-2, with TRBD1 matching over 9 bases. With V trimmed by 2 bases and J by 3 bases, 7 bases remained unmatched. Per germline, CDR1 SNHLY and CDR2 FYNNEI. This CDR3 is built from 17 residues. The chain's CDR3 is CASSELPGQGHTGELFF. The CDR3 region has the DNA TGTGCCAGCAGTGAACTACCGGGACAGGGTCACACCGGGGAGCTGTTTTTT.

This clone was seen just once. The rearrangement joins TRBV11-2 to TRBJ1-1; TRBD1 might be the D (5 bases). The CDR3 totals 14 residues. The germline gives CDR1 SGHAT, CDR2 FQNNGV. Trimming pared 5 bases from V and 2 bases from J, leaving 12 bases between. The DNA of the CDR3 is TGTGCCAGCAGCCTTGCACAGGTTAACACTGAAGCTTTCTTT. It yields the protein CASSLAQVNTEAFF.

This chain joins TRBV10-3 and TRBJ1-2; D perhaps matches TRBD1 (5 bases). Germline V gene data show CDR1 as ENHRY and CDR2 as SYGVKD. CDR3 length: 15 residues. The V gene lost 6 bases and the J gene lost 2 bases, with 16 bases spanning the gap. The CDR3 DNA reads TGTGCCATCAGCGGGGGAGAGGGGCAGAACTATGGCTACACCTTC. Translation: CAISGGEGQNYGYTF.

J is TRBJ2-5 and V is TRBV19, with 7 bases aligning to TRBD1. CDR1 and CDR2 from the germline V gene are LNHDA and SQIVND (reference sequence). This CDR3 contains 15 residues. Germline trimming cut 3 bases from V and 5 bases from J; bases unmatched to any gene: 9. The CDR3 nucleotides are TGTGCCAGTAGTATCCCGGGCAGGGGGTTGGAGACCCAGTACTTC. Its protein product is CASSIPGRGLETQYF.

The chain carries TRBV5-6 and TRBJ1-6; 7 bases align to TRBD1. This CDR3 contains 14 residues. The V gene end was trimmed by 3 bases and the J gene end by 7 bases; junction bases not matched to a gene: 4. Germline loops: CDR1 SGHDT, CDR2 YYEEEE. CDR3 nucleotide sequence: TGTGCCAGCAGCTACCTCAGGGGGAATTCACCCCTCCACTTT. It is translated as CASSYLRGNSPLHF.